Listed here is a single T cell receptor beta chain. The antigen is not known. The data were obtained in a study of CD8 T cells in ankylosing spondylitis. Study observations and caveats: About 8 highly homologous variants formed a TCR beta motif that appeared characteristic of ankylosing spondylitis blood. The authors found the disease-linked clones to be CD8+ and relatively rare in peripheral blood. A subset of motif variants has previously been described in the synovial fluid and blood of reactive arthritis. In ankylosing spondylitis patients, matched synovial fluid reportedly showed significant enrichment of disease-linked clones.

MiXCR was run by TCRdb on the 5' RACE reads, yielding one entry per CDR3 protein. The sample lists around 490,000 distinct CDR3 sequences; roughly 5.3% were seen once. This sequence was found in a male donor with ankylosing spondylitis. Sequencing used blood, either unsorted or a sorted T cell fraction (not recorded which).

The CDR3 DNA sequence: TGTGCCAGCAACGGACTAGCGGGAGGGAGCAATGAGCAGTTCTTC. This codes for CASNGLAGGSNEQFF. This chain joins TRBV6-1 and TRBJ2-1; 15 nucleotides match TRBD2. CDR3 length: 15 amino acids. V was clipped by 7 bases and J by 6 bases; unmatched bases: 4. Germline CDR1 reads MNHNS; CDR2 reads SASEGT.